This T cell receptor (beta chain) derives from a study of blood T cell repertoires in COVID-19. Study-level background: Acute-phase and convalescent COVID-19 samples originated in the United States, Italy and Spain.

CDR1 is MGHRA, CDR2 YSYEKL, per germline. The CDR3 consists of 16 residues. V lost 8 bases, J lost 4 bases, and 13 bases stayed unmatched. In the original analysis: Estimation of nucleated cell counts was performed using reference gene primer amplification. TCRdb's table, derived via immunoSEQ multiplex PCR, lists solely in-frame clones and lacks some. The DNA was the basis for D and trimming; V, J and clone size are from that table. The repertoire holds about 280,000 clones, roughly 90% seen once, with approximately 1.5% in the top ten. This receptor was taken from a woman between 18 and 29 years old with acute COVID-19. Sequenced input: PBMCs or T cells enriched from blood (not recorded which). The J gene is TRBJ1-4, the V gene TRBV4-1, with 7 bases identical to TRBD1. DNA of the CDR3: TGCGCCAGCCGGCCGGGGCAGGGGGTGAATAATGAAAAACTGTTTTTT. This codes for CASRPGQGVNNEKLFF.